The 8 T cell receptor beta chains below all came from one sample that was sequenced in a study of blood T cells in healthy people across ages. The authors ran a second PCR of 7 to 11 cycles using a sample-barcoded 5' primer and a J-beta primer mix. TCRdb redid the calling of the 5' RACE reads with MiXCR, one entry per CDR3 protein. The sample holds roughly 1,100,000 distinct CDR3 sequences; about 23% are singletons and the top ten take less than 0.75%. These same data were also listed under a study on T cells of mothers and their children.

The sample taken for sequencing was blood. All receptors come from a girl aged 2 to 10 in good health.

The sample holds many counts of this clonotype. V and J are TRBV4-2 and TRBJ2-7; 8 nucleotides agree with TRBD2. CDR3 size: 14 residues. CDR1 is LGHNA and CDR2 is YNFKEQ in the germline V gene. Trimming cost V 5 bases and J 3 bases; bases outside gene matches: 6. The CDR3 DNA is TGTGCCAGCAGCTTCGGGGGGACTAGCTACGAGCAGTACTTC. Its translation: CASSFGGTSYEQYF.

About this clonotype itself: A read error may account for a junction end that differs from germline. The rearrangement joins TRBV12-3 or TRBV12-4 to TRBJ2-2; the match to TRBD1 covers 7 bases. CDR3 length: 15 residues. The CDR3 nucleotides read TGTGCCAGCAGAACCGGGACAGCCAACACCGAGGAGCTGTTTTTT. Residues: CASRTGTANTEELFF.

The chain has TRBV20-1 and TRBJ2-5, with TRBD2 identical over 8 bases. Germline V CDR1 and CDR2: DFQATT, SNEGSKA (reference sequence). Unmatched junction bases numbered 6, after V lost 6 bases and J lost 3 bases. The CDR3 contains 13 residues. CDR3 DNA sequence: TGCAGTGCCATTCCGGGACTAGAAGAGACCCAGTACTTC. Its protein product is CSAIPGLEETQYF.

This clonotype was detected only a few times. The chain joins TRBV6-2 or TRBV6-3 to TRBJ1-5; D is possibly TRBD1 (5 bases). Germline CDR1 reads MNHEY; CDR2 reads SVGEGT. Trimming removed 4 bases from V and 6 bases from J, with 13 bases in between. The CDR3 extends over 14 amino acids. For the CDR3, the DNA is TGTGCCAGCAGTTTCAAGTTGGACATTCAGCCCCAGCATTTT. The encoded protein is CASSFKLDIQPQHF.

The chain links TRBV5-1 to TRBJ1-2; D remains ambiguous. This CDR3 has 14 residues. Trimming pared 4 bases from V and 4 bases from J, leaving 14 bases between. CDR1 and CDR2 from the germline V gene are SGHRS and YFSETQ. CDR3 in DNA: TGCGCCAGCAGCATAGACGGAGTTTTCTATGGCTACACCTTC. Its protein product is CASSIDGVFYGYTF.

The rearrangement links TRBV7-2 to TRBJ2-6, with TRBD2 as a possible D gene (6 bases). Trimming removed 7 bases at V and 2 bases at J, with 12 bases between. CDR3 size: 15 residues. In germline, CDR1 is SGHTA, CDR2 FQGNSA. This chain's CDR3 is CASTPWEAGANVLTF. DNA of the CDR3: TGTGCCAGCACCCCATGGGAGGCTGGGGCCAACGTCCTGACTTTC.

This clonotype was counted only a few times. The V gene is TRBV13, the J gene TRBJ2-7; perhaps TRBD2 as D (7 bases). CDR1 and CDR2 from the germline V gene are PRHDT and FYEKMQ (reference sequence). The V end lost 8 bases, the J end lost 0 bases, and 11 bases lay between the germline ends. The CDR3 has 13 amino acids. The CDR3 DNA reads TGTGCCAGCGGCGCGGGGGCCTCCTACGAGCAGTACTTC. It specifies CASGAGASYEQYF.

This rearrangement joins TRBV7-9 to TRBJ2-1; D may match TRBD1 or TRBD2 (8 bases each). The CDR3 loop spans 18 amino acids. Germline CDR1 reads SEHNR; CDR2 reads FQNEAQ (reference sequence). V was pared by 5 bases and J by 9 bases, with 29 bases between. Here the CDR3 reads CASSDGQGQGTRYSEQFF. CDR3 in DNA: TGTGCCAGCAGCGACGGACAGGGACAAGGGACTAGGTATAGTGAGCAGTTCTTC. Using reference TRBV7-9 and TRBJ2-1 for the parts outside the CDR3, the full variable domain is DTGVSQNPRHKITKRGQNVTFRCDPISEHNRLYWYRQTLGQGPEFLTYFQNEAQLEKSRLLSDRFSAERPKGSFSTLEIQRTEQGDSAMYLCASSDGQGQGTRYSEQFFGPGTRLTVL.